The T cell receptor (beta chain) described here comes from a study of lymphopenia after photon versus proton radiotherapy. The CDR3 totals 13 residues. Trimming removed 5 bases from V and 4 bases from J, with 11 bases in between. Germline V gene data show CDR1 as SGHAT and CDR2 as FQNNGV. Generated by immunoSEQ multiplex PCR, the TCRdb table keeps only in-frame clones and is missing some. The profile shows roughly 30,000 clones, about four fifths of them singletons. Study-wide results and limits: Relative stability marked proton patients; photon patients lost diversity and naive cells. Post-nadir TCR diversity decline inversely tracked overall survival among those who died.

This clone was detected only once. The antigen is not known. The receptor was isolated from a man over 45 with gastric cancer. The sequenced sample was peripheral blood, obtained from a patient treated with photon-based radiotherapy. The chain couples TRBV11-2 to TRBJ1-1; D might be TRBD1 (5 bases). In DNA form, the CDR3 reads TGTGCCAGCAGCGTAACAGGAACCACTGAAGCTTTCTTT. This gives the protein CASSVTGTTEAFF.